These 24 T cell receptor beta chains were sequenced from one sample in a study of T cell changes during pregnancy in multiple sclerosis. Only in-frame clones appear in the TCRdb table, and some are missing; sequencing was by immunoSEQ multiplex PCR. The sample records roughly 50,000 clones, 80% to 95% being singletons. The specimen was CD4+ T cells from peripheral blood mononuclear cells, collected in the third trimester of pregnancy. The receptors originated from a female donor with multiple sclerosis, enrolled in a pregnancy study.

The V call is TRBV9, the J call TRBJ2-3, with D maybe TRBD2 (6 bases). CDR3 length: 14 amino acids. Per the germline V gene, CDR1 is SGDLS and CDR2 is YYNGEE. V was pared by 3 bases and J by 3 bases, with 11 bases between. The DNA for the CDR3 is TGTGCCAGCAGCGGACTAGAACGGACAGATACGCAGTATTTT. Protein: CASSGLERTDTQYF.

This clone was picked up one time. The chain couples TRBV6-5 to TRBJ1-4; tentatively, D is TRBD1 (5 bases). V was pared by 2 bases and J by 8 bases, with 15 bases between. CDR3 size: 15 residues. Looked up from germline, CDR1 is MNHEY and CDR2 is SVGAGI. CDR3 amino acids: CASSYRGELGEKLFF. The CDR3 coding sequence is TGTGCCAGCAGTTACCGGGGGGAGCTCGGCGAAAAACTGTTTTTT.

This clone was found once. V usage is TRBV11-2 and J usage is TRBJ1-5; maybe TRBD1 (6 bases). Germline loops: CDR1 SGHAT, CDR2 FQNNGV. The length of the CDR3 is 16 residues. V shed 1 base and J shed 0 bases, with 10 bases lying between them. CDR3 loop: CASSLGTAYSNQPQHF. CDR3 bases: TGTGCCAGCAGCTTAGGGACAGCCTATAGCAATCAGCCCCAGCATTTT. The whole variable domain, remainder taken from reference TRBV11-2 and TRBJ1-5, is EAGVAQSPRYKIIEKRQSVAFWCNPISGHATLYWYQQILGQGPKLLIQFQNNGVVDDSQLPKDRFSAERLKGVDSTLKIQPAKLEDSAVYLCASSLGTAYSNQPQHFGDGTRLSIL.

The chain recombines TRBV5-1 with TRBJ1-2, with 10 bases aligning to TRBD1. The V and J ends lost 4 bases and 3 bases, in that order; junction bases with no gene match: 6. Germline lookup yields CDR1 SGHRS and CDR2 YFSETQ. This CDR3 region has 15 residues. CDR3 in DNA: TGCGCCAGCAGCCTCAGGGACAGGGGAGACTATGGCTACACCTTC. Protein: CASSLRDRGDYGYTF.

The chain combines TRBV19 with TRBJ1-1; 8 bases are shared with TRBD1. The CDR3 runs 14 residues. The germline gives CDR1 LNHDA, CDR2 SQIVND (reference sequence). The junction had 7 bases not matched to a gene; V was cut back by 6 bases and J by 4 bases. CDR3: CASRMDREGTEAFF. DNA of the CDR3: TGTGCCAGTAGGATGGACAGGGAAGGCACTGAAGCTTTCTTT.

This chain uses TRBV11-2 with TRBJ1-1; D possibly corresponds to TRBD1 (6 bases). CDR1 is SGHAT, CDR2 FQNNGV, per germline. This CDR3 comprises 14 residues. V gave up 4 bases and J gave up 1 base, with 10 bases separating them. CDR3 nucleotide sequence: TGTGCCAGCAGCTCCTCGGACAGGAACACTGAAGCTTTCTTT. Translation gives CASSSSDRNTEAFF. The full variable domain, rest sourced from reference TRBV11-2 and TRBJ1-1, is EAGVAQSPRYKIIEKRQSVAFWCNPISGHATLYWYQQILGQGPKLLIQFQNNGVVDDSQLPKDRFSAERLKGVDSTLKIQPAKLEDSAVYLCASSSSDRNTEAFFGQGTRLTVV.

The CDR3 loop reads CASSAQGNSPLHF. CDR3 bases: TGTGCCAGCAGCGCCCAGGGGAATTCACCCCTCCACTTT. The chain recombines TRBV7-3 with TRBJ1-6; D may be TRBD1 (6 bases). V gave up 5 bases and J gave up 7 bases, with 9 bases separating them. The CDR3 covers 13 residues. The germline V gene encodes CDR1 SGHTA and CDR2 FQGTGA.

The J gene is TRBJ1-2, the V gene TRBV18, with TRBD1 as a possible D gene (5 bases). The CDR3 is 15 amino acids. Germline V gene sequence: CDR1 KGHSH, CDR2 LQKENI. Trimming took off 3 bases at V and 2 bases at J, with 13 bases between the two ends. The CDR3 coding sequence is TGTGCCAGCTCACCCGGTGCCGGGGGGAACTATGGCTACACCTTC. Its protein product is CASSPGAGGNYGYTF.

This chain links TRBV7-3 with TRBJ2-7; TRBD2 agrees at 7 bases. Germline V gene data show CDR1 as SGHTA and CDR2 as FQGTGA. This CDR3 contains 14 residues. V shed 5 bases, J shed 2 bases, and the junction held 6 bases outside the gene matches. CDR3 DNA sequence: TGTGCCAGCAGCCCTAGCGGACTTCCCTACGAGCAGTACTTC. This codes for CASSPSGLPYEQYF.

This chain connects TRBV19 to TRBJ1-6; D may be TRBD1 (6 bases). This CDR3 comprises 17 residues. CDR1 and CDR2 from the germline V gene are LNHDA and SQIVND (reference sequence). Deletions cut 3 bases from V and 0 bases from J, with 12 bases between. DNA for the CDR3: TGTGCCAGTAGTATCCGGGACACACTCTCCTATAATTCACCCCTCCACTTT. The encoded protein is CASSIRDTLSYNSPLHF.

The rearrangement links TRBV20-1 to TRBJ2-3; a weak D match, TRBD1 (6 bases). Looked up from germline, CDR1 is DFQATT and CDR2 is SNEGSKA (reference sequence). This CDR3 contains 11 residues. The V and J ends lost 5 bases and 6 bases respectively, with 9 bases between them. The CDR3 sequence is CSAGDRDTQYF. In DNA form, the CDR3 reads TGCAGTGCTGGCGACAGGGATACGCAGTATTTT.

The chain joins TRBV18 to TRBJ2-1; tentative D call: TRBD1 (6 bases). V was pared by 6 bases and J by 4 bases, with 13 bases between. The germline CDR1 and CDR2 sequences are KGHSH and LQKENI. The CDR3 contains 14 residues. In DNA, the CDR3 is TGTGCCAGCTCCCAGTCACAGGGATACAATGAGCAGTTCTTC. As protein: CASSQSQGYNEQFF.

This chain uses TRBV27 with TRBJ2-3, with unresolved D. This CDR3 comprises 13 residues. V lost 3 bases, J lost 1 base, and 5 bases lay in between. In germline, CDR1 is MNHEY, CDR2 SMNVEV (reference sequence). CDR3 region: CASSFWRTDTQYF. CDR3 DNA: TGTGCCAGCAGTTTCTGGCGCACAGATACGCAGTATTTT.

The chain is built from TRBV5-4 and TRBJ1-1, with D possibly being TRBD1 (6 bases). The V end lost 0 bases, the J end lost 1 base, and 7 bases lay between the germline ends. CDR3 length equals 14 residues. From germline, CDR1 is SGHNT and CDR2 YYREEE (reference sequence). In DNA form, the CDR3 reads TGTGCCAGCAGCTTGGACAGGGCGAACACTGAAGCTTTCTTT. Protein: CASSLDRANTEAFF.

The gene calls are TRBV7-3 and TRBJ1-2; 8 bases align to TRBD1. The germline CDR1 and CDR2 sequences are SGHTA and FQGTGA. V shed 3 bases, J shed 6 bases, and the junction held 6 bases outside the gene matches. This CDR3 is 14 amino acids long. CDR3 sequence reads: CASSFRQGNDGYTF. Here the CDR3 DNA reads TGTGCCAGCAGCTTCCGACAGGGGAATGATGGCTACACCTTC.

The chain is built from TRBV7-2 and TRBJ1-4; TRBD1 aligns across 9 bases. The CDR3 consists of 13 residues. The V and J ends lost 7 bases and 10 bases, in that order; junction bases with no gene match: 7. The V gene's germline CDR1 is SGHTA and CDR2 FQGNSA. Here the CDR3 DNA reads TGTGCCAGCACCGGGACAGGGCCGGGAAAACTGTTTTTT. Its translation is CASTGTGPGKLFF.

The chain has TRBV28 and TRBJ1-2; tentatively, D is TRBD1 (6 bases). The CDR3 consists of 13 residues. The V end lost 3 bases, the J end lost 4 bases, and 9 bases lay between the germline ends. CDR1 MDHEN and CDR2 SYDVKM come from the germline V gene. The CDR3 here is CASSLSGVYGYTF. CDR3 in DNA: TGTGCCAGCAGTTTGTCAGGGGTCTATGGCTACACCTTC.

The chain links TRBV10-3 to TRBJ1-5; 7 bases are a match to TRBD1. Losses at the gene ends were 2 bases for V and 2 bases for J; bases not matched to a gene: 6. This CDR3 contains 16 residues. Germline values: CDR1 ENHRY, CDR2 SYGVKD. The CDR3 DNA reads TGTGCCATCAGTGAGGTAGGGGGCCATGGCAATCAGCCCCAGCATTTT. Translated, it gives CAISEVGGHGNQPQHF.

The V call is TRBV5-4, the J call TRBJ1-1; 7 nucleotides line up with TRBD1. CDR1 is SGHNT, CDR2 YYREEE, per germline (reference sequence). Germline trimming cut 3 bases from V and 1 base from J; bases unmatched to any gene: 12. The CDR3 is 17 residues long. The CDR3 loop reads CASSSPRQGMGNTEAFF. CDR3 in DNA: TGTGCCAGCAGCTCCCCCAGACAGGGTATGGGGAACACTGAAGCTTTCTTT.

This sequence joins TRBV28 and TRBJ2-1; the match to TRBD2 covers 13 bases. Germline V gene data show CDR1 as MDHEN and CDR2 as SYDVKM. The CDR3 is made up of 14 amino acids. V shed 10 bases, J shed 4 bases, and the junction held 4 bases outside the gene matches. CDR3 nucleotide sequence: TGTGCCACCAGACTAGCGGGAGGTTACAATGAGCAGTTCTTC. Its protein product is CATRLAGGYNEQFF. Full variable domain (rest looked up from reference TRBV28 and TRBJ2-1): DVKVTQSSRYLVKRTGEKVFLECVQDMDHENMFWYRQDPGLGLRLIYFSYDVKMKEKGDIPEGYSVSREKKERFSLILESASTNQTSMYLCATRLAGGYNEQFFGPGTRLTVL.

The chain joins TRBV6-6 to TRBJ1-4; a possible D gene is TRBD1 (6 bases). CDR3 length equals 15 residues. Trimming removed 0 bases from V and 14 bases from J, with 19 bases in between. Germline V gene sequence: CDR1 MNHNY, CDR2 SVGAGI (reference sequence). The CDR3 region has the DNA TGTGCCAGCAGTTACTCGATAGGGGGAGGGGCGGGGCTGTTTTTT. Translating it yields CASSYSIGGGAGLFF.

The V and J genes are TRBV30 and TRBJ1-1; TRBD1 matches at 7 bases. After removal of 2 bases from V and 0 bases from J, the junction contained 6 bases not matched to a gene. CDR3 length equals 15 residues. The germline CDR1 and CDR2 sequences are GTSNPN and SVGIG (reference sequence). Here the CDR3 DNA reads TGTGCCTGGAGTTGGGGACAGCACATGAACACTGAAGCTTTCTTT. Protein: CAWSWGQHMNTEAFF.

This chain uses TRBV5-1 with TRBJ2-1; D gene ambiguous. Germline V CDR1 and CDR2: SGHRS, YFSETQ. Deletions cut 4 bases from V and 7 bases from J, with 12 bases between. The CDR3 totals 13 residues. The CDR3 is CASSPGGANEQFF. The CDR3 region has the DNA TGCGCCAGCAGCCCCGGCGGTGCGAATGAGCAGTTCTTC.

The CDR3 protein is CASSLMDRAYEQYF. CDR3 in DNA: TGTGCCAGCAGCTTGATGGACAGGGCCTACGAGCAGTACTTC. The rearrangement links TRBV5-6 to TRBJ2-7, with 8 bases fitting TRBD1. CDR3 length: 14 residues. The trim removed 1 base at V and 2 bases at J, leaving 2 bases unmatched. Germline V gives CDR1 SGHDT, CDR2 YYEEEE. The full variable domain, rest sourced from reference TRBV5-6 and TRBJ2-7, is DAGVTQSPTHLIKTRGQQVTLRCSPKSGHDTVSWYQQALGQGPQFIFQYYEEEERQRGNFPDRFSGHQFPNYSSELNVNALLLGDSALYLCASSLMDRAYEQYFGPGTRLTVT.